The entry below gives a single T cell receptor beta chain sequence along with its context. Its antigen is currently unknown. Positively selected for CCR7, the CD45RO-negative cells used as naive CD8 cells excluded terminally differentiated effector memory CD45RA+ cells. This entry comes from a study of shared clonotypes between healthy human individuals. Trimming took 0 bases from V and 8 from J, leaving 14 bases between them. The CDR3 loop spans 15 amino acids. Germline V gives CDR1 MGHRA, CDR2 YSYEKL. Produced via immunoSEQ multiplex PCR; TCRdb's table is partial and in-frame only. This sample has some 2,000,000 clones, with 85% to 95% found just once. Study findings and constraints: Sorted-subset sequencing, rarefaction showed, was incomplete despite large depth.

Material: naive CD8+ T cells sorted from blood. The V call is TRBV4-1, the J call TRBJ2-1; D perhaps matches TRBD1 (6 bases). The TCR comes from a man younger than 35 in good health. Written as DNA, the CDR3 is TGCGCCAGCAGCCAAGAGGGGGCAGGGGTGTATGAGCAGTTCTTC. This gives the protein CASSQEGAGVYEQFF.